What follows is one T cell receptor beta chain and its context. Its antigen is currently unknown. Sequencing used immunoSEQ multiplex PCR; TCRdb keeps in-frame clones, though not all of them. The data contain more than 50,000 clones, 81% of them seen just once; the ten biggest clones take up 3.2%. Time point indicated: pretreatment peripheral blood. Per-patient samples, pretreatment and on-treatment, numbered 1 to 8. CDR3 length: 16 amino acids. Germline-derived CDR1 and CDR2 are PRHDT and FYEKMQ (reference sequence). With V trimmed by 4 bases and J by 9 bases, 8 bases remained unmatched. The data stem from a study of PD-L1 blockade in urothelial cancer. Findings and caveats of the study: Sub-median blood TCR clonality before treatment predicted longer survival.

The sequence derives from a man aged 65 to 85 with urothelial cancer. The V and J genes are TRBV13 and TRBJ2-1; 14 nucleotides agree with TRBD2. Material: PBMCs, obtained around atezolizumab (anti-PD-L1) treatment. CDR3 loop: CASSSSGTSGSTEQFF. CDR3 in DNA: TGTGCCAGCAGCTCCTCCGGGACTAGCGGGAGCACTGAGCAGTTCTTC.